This T cell receptor (beta chain) came from a study of cytomegalovirus exposure and HLA in healthy donors. The PCR contained 60 Vbeta and 13 Jbeta primers. Here immunoSEQ multiplex PCR was the method, and the copy in TCRdb shows in-frame clones only, minus some. The sample lists 100,000 to 150,000 clones, approximately 80% occurring once. Regarding this clone: No antigen is known for it.

Findings and caveats of the study: Excluded were some V segments that proved indistinguishable, including TRBV6-2 and TRBV6-3.

CDR3 length: 14 amino acids. Germline V gives CDR1 SGHTA, CDR2 FQGNSA. V shed 6 bases and J 1 base; nucleotides not matched to a gene: 4. The rearrangement uses TRBV7-2 and TRBJ2-5, with TRBD2 matching 8 bases. The sequenced material came from PBMCs. The TCR sequence derives from a female donor in good health and CMV-seropositive. The CDR3 DNA follows: TGTGCCAGCAGTTCTAGCGGGCTCCAAGAGACCCAGTACTTC. It codes for CASSSSGLQETQYF.